What follows is one T cell receptor (beta chain) and its context. Authors' methods: Amplification from reference gene primers served as the basis for estimated nucleated cell counts. Here immunoSEQ multiplex PCR was the method, and the copy in TCRdb shows in-frame clones only, minus some. The V and J calls and clone size come from that table; D and trimming were worked out from the DNA. The sample comprises about 90,000 clones, around 89% of which are singletons, and around 2.9% rests with the top ten. The CDR3 is 16 residues long. V lost 7 bases and J lost 3, with 18 bases in between. Germline V gene data show CDR1 as KGHDR and CDR2 as SFDVKD. This sample was taken from a study of blood T cell repertoires in COVID-19. For the study at large: The origin of the acute and convalescent COVID-19 samples was the United States, Italy and Spain. Sources were T cells, B-cell-depleted T cells, or PBMCs; the material itself was cDNA or gDNA.

Seattle researchers signed up patients amid active infection and tracked them longitudinally. Material: peripheral blood. This chain uses TRBV24-1 with TRBJ1-5, with D tentatively TRBD1 (5 bases). The sequence was obtained from a man aged 45-65 years with COVID-19, enrolled during active disease. CDR3 residues: CATSRSDSGNNQPQHF. The DNA of the CDR3 is TGTGCCACCAGCCGTTCCGACAGTGGAAACAATCAGCCCCAGCATTTT.